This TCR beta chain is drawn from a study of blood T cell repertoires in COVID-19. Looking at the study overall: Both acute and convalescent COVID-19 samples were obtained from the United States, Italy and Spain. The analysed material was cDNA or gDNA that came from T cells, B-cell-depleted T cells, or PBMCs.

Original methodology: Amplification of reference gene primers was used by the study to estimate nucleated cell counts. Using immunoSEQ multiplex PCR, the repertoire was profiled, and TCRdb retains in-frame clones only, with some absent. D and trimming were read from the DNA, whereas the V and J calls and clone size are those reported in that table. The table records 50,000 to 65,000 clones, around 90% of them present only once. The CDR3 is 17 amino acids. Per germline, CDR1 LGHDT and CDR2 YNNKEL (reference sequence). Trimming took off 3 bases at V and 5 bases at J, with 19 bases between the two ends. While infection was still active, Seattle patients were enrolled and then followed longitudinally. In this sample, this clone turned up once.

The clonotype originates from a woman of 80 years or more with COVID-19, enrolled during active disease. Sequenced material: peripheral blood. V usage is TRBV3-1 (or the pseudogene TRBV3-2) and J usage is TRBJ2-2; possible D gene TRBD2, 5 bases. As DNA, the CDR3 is TGTGCCAGCAGCCATAGAAGTCGGGGTGTATGGACCGGGGAGCTGTTTTTT. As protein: CASSHRSRGVWTGELFF.